This T cell receptor (beta chain) emerged from a study of identical twins. One entry per CDR3 protein, called by TCRdb with MiXCR from the 5' RACE reads. The repertoire has fewer than 900,000 distinct CDR3 sequences, 21% of them found once; the top ten carry approximately 4.5%. The CDR3 loop spans 17 amino acids. From germline, CDR1 is SGHTA and CDR2 FQGNSA. The V gene end was trimmed by 1 base and the J gene end by 1 base; junction bases not matched to a gene: 9. This same sample was also taken into another study, of T cells expressing NK-cell markers. That report adds: Once again these clonotypes came out on top in the CD3+CD56-NKG2C+ fraction of several donors.

Sequencing input: PBMCs. This receptor was obtained from a woman between 18 and 29 years old in good health. The chain employs TRBV7-2 and TRBJ2-7; TRBD2 matches 8 bases. For the CDR3, the DNA is TGTGCCAGCAGCTTAGGAGTTAGCGGGATCTCGTCCTACGAGCAGTACTTC. This encodes CASSLGVSGISSYEQYF.